Shown below are 5 T cell receptor beta chains from a single sample sequenced in a study of a mutant IDH1 vaccine in newly diagnosed glioma. The protocol was immunoSEQ multiplex PCR, while the TCRdb copy is restricted to in-frame clones and leaves out a portion. There are fewer than 100,000 clones in the sample; roughly 90% occur only once, and roughly 0.61% lies in the top ten. Specified time point: baseline, week 1 (first vaccination visit). Indicated treatment: pre-vaccination baseline after standard-of-care therapy. The sequencing used PBMCs, collected from a glioma patient treated with radiotherapy, temozolomide or both. These receptors were collected from a woman aged 50 to 60 with glioma.

The rearrangement uses TRBV11-2 and TRBJ2-5, with D unclear. Near its end, the DNA agrees better with TRBJ2-7, so the J call may be wrong. The CDR3 covers 14 residues. The germline gives CDR1 SGHAT, CDR2 FQNNGV. The CDR3 region has the DNA TGTGCCAGCAGCTTAGGACTGTTCTCCTACGAGCAGTACTTC. Its protein is CASSLGLFSYEQYF.

The chain is built from TRBV29-1 and TRBJ2-5, with TRBD1 matching 9 bases. The DNA end is a closer match to TRBJ2-7, so the J assignment may be wrong. Germline V gives CDR1 SQVTM, CDR2 ANQGSEA. This CDR3 is 15 amino acids long. Here the CDR3 DNA reads TGCAGCGTTGGTGAGTTAGGGACAGGGAGGCCCGAGCAGTACTTC. Protein product: CSVGELGTGRPEQYF.

In this sample, this clone turned up once. This chain connects TRBV2 to TRBJ1-6; 8 bases agree with TRBD1. CDR3 length: 14 residues. Germline V gives CDR1 SNHLY, CDR2 FYNNEI. V shed 11 bases and J 5 bases; nucleotides not matched to a gene: 8. The chain's CDR3 is CARSGTGHNSPLHF. For the CDR3, the DNA is TGTGCCCGATCCGGGACAGGCCATAATTCACCCCTCCACTTT.

This clone was counted once. This chain connects TRBV18 to TRBJ2-2, with 7 bases identical to TRBD2. The germline gives CDR1 KGHSH, CDR2 LQKENI. The V segment lost 2 bases and the J segment 6 bases; nucleotides outside the gene matches: 9. This CDR3 comprises 16 residues. CDR3 DNA sequence: TGTGCCAGCTCACCATTGACTAGCCTTGGCTCCGGGGAGCTGTTTTTT. Amino acids: CASSPLTSLGSGELFF.

The chain carries TRBV5-1 and TRBJ2-5; perhaps TRBD1 as D (6 bases). Germline assignment: CDR1 SGHRS and CDR2 YFSETQ. The V end lost 5 bases, the J end lost 1 base, and 12 bases lay between the germline ends. The CDR3 is 14 amino acids. CDR3 sequence reads: CASSATGIQETQYF. CDR3 in DNA: TGCGCCAGCAGTGCCACAGGGATCCAAGAGACCCAGTACTTC.